The clone carrying this TCR beta chain was found a few times. Its antigen is undetermined. Via MiXCR, TCRdb re-called the reads, giving one row per CDR3 protein. The sample includes about 490,000 distinct CDR3 sequences, 26% of them seen just once. The data belong to a study of T cell repertoires in cytomegalovirus infection. Broader study findings: CMV-specific HLA-C-restricted TCR beta clonotypes dominated the ex vivo response.

This CDR3 contains 14 residues. The V gene lost 5 bases and the J gene lost 6 bases, with 17 bases spanning the gap. CDR1 DFQATT and CDR2 SNEGSKA come from the germline V gene (reference sequence). The specimen sequenced was PBMCs. The sequence derives from a human donor in good health (CMV status not recorded). Some clones in this sample may be carry-over from other donors' samples. This chain links TRBV20-1 with TRBJ2-4, with D perhaps given as TRBD1 or TRBD2 (5 bases each). The chain's CDR3 is CSAVNPGRGNIQYF. Here the CDR3 DNA reads TGCAGTGCTGTTAACCCGGGACGGGGAAACATTCAGTACTTC.